The clone carrying this T cell receptor beta chain showed up just once. The antigen remains unidentified. At one end the junction does not follow the germline gene, possibly because of a read error. This sample's time point: patch test 1, 2 weeks after DPC sensitization. The sample's treatment: therapeutic diphenylcyclopropenone sensitization with weekly scalp DPC. Per the germline V gene, CDR1 is DFQATT and CDR2 is SNEGSKA (reference sequence). The CDR3 contains 15 residues. The sample belongs to a study of human T cells and chemical hapten exposure. Study observations and caveats: Expanded TCR sets contained significantly more large CDR3 similarity clusters than controls. Alopecia was present in the donors, so their immune response may differ from healthy people's.

Unique molecular identifiers were attached to individual cDNA molecules within the library. Authors' analysis steps: TCR counts had a median of about 94,000 per sample and spanned about 20,000 to 700,000. MiXCR was run by TCRdb on the RACE reads, yielding one entry per CDR3 protein. TCRdb's processing, not the study's, gives the V and J calls here. The sample has fewer than 130,000 distinct CDR3 sequences; approximately 11% are singletons. The receptor was derived from a woman between 40 and 50 years old with alopecia areata. Some clones in this sample may be carry-over from other donors' samples. Sequenced here: whole blood, sampled in connection with sensitization to the hapten diphenylcyclopropenone (DPC). This chain uses TRBV20-1 with TRBJ1-4; possibly TRBD1 for D (6 bases). Written as DNA, the CDR3 is TGCGGTGCTAAGGACAGTCTACGGGCTAATGAAAAACTGTTTTTT. Protein product: CGAKDSLRANEKLFF.